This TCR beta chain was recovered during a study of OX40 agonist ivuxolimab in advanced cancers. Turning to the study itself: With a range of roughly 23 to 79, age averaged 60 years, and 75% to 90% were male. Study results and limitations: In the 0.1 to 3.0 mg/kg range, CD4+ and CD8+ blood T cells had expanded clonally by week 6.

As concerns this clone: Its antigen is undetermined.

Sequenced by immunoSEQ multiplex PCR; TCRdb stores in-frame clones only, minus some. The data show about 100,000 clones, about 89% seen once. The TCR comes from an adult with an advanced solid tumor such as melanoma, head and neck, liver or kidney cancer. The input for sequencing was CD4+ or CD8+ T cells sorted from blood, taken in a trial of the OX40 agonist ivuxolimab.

This CDR3 is CASSSHNRVDTQYF. The CDR3 DNA reads TGTGCCAGTAGTTCCCATAACAGGGTAGATACGCAGTATTTT. The chain combines TRBV19 with TRBJ2-3, with a possible D match to TRBD1 (6 bases). CDR3 size: 14 residues. The V gene's germline CDR1 is LNHDA and CDR2 SQIVND (reference sequence). V was shortened by 5 bases and J by 5 bases, with 14 bases between the two germline ends.